Sequencing of this T cell receptor beta chain was carried out in a study of T cell changes during pregnancy in multiple sclerosis. The assay was immunoSEQ multiplex PCR, and TCRdb's table has in-frame clones only and misses some. The sample consists of some 28,000 clones, approximately 94% of them appearing once. V lost 0 bases and J lost 5, with 13 bases in between. The CDR3 sequence is 15 residues long. Germline V gene sequence: CDR1 LGHNA, CDR2 YSLEER. The sequencing used CD4+ T cells from peripheral blood mononuclear cells, collected after pregnancy. The sequence was obtained from a female donor with multiple sclerosis, enrolled in a pregnancy study. J is TRBJ2-5 and V is TRBV4-3, with a possible D match to TRBD1 (5 bases). The chain's CDR3 is CASSQDPQGMETQYF. The CDR3 nucleotides are TGCGCCAGCAGCCAAGATCCCCAGGGTATGGAGACCCAGTACTTC.